This T cell receptor beta chain is drawn from a study of shared clonotypes between healthy human individuals. The study, taken as a whole, reports: Generally, estimated richness proved larger in naive subsets than it did in memory subsets.

As for this clone: Its antigen remains unidentified.

TCRdb keeps only in-frame clones here, not all; method: immunoSEQ multiplex PCR. The table lists about 2.5 million clones, 85% to 95% of them singletons, with approximately 0.41% in the top ten. The sequencing input was naive CD4+ T cells from PBMCs. Subset: CD45RA+ positively selected. This receptor was identified in a man between 18 and 29 years old in good health. Some clones in this sample may be carry-over from other donors' samples.

CDR3 loop: CSVDVSGANVLTF. The CDR3 DNA reads TGCAGCGTTGATGTCTCTGGGGCCAACGTCCTGACTTTC. This chain connects TRBV29-1 to TRBJ2-6, with D unclear. Trimming shortened V by 3 bases and J by 0 bases, and 3 bases separated the two germline ends. CDR3 size: 13 residues. Germline assignment: CDR1 SQVTM and CDR2 ANQGSEA.